This record concerns one T cell receptor beta chain sequence. The antigen is undetermined. These data belong to a study of cytotoxic CD8 clonotypes in ibrutinib-treated CLL. Study-level background: Included were 11 relapsed/refractory and roughly 15 treatment-naive patients, of whom roughly 17 were IGHV unmutated. Outcomes included 25 or so partial and 2 complete responses; after median about 5.5 years, roughly 15 stayed remitted and some twelve progressed.

Whole-study findings and limits: Clonality showed a rise at ibrutinib response that reversed toward baseline at progression.

The CDR3 consists of 15 residues. From germline, CDR1 is MGHRA and CDR2 YSYEKL. Between the trimmed V and J ends, which lost 8 bases and 7 bases, there was a span of 22 bases. The targeted sequencing depth was 1 in 200,000 to 1 in 1 million T cells. The repertoire was sequenced with immunoSEQ multiplex PCR; TCRdb's copy has only in-frame clones and lacks some. Of about 140,000 clones listed, more than 70% are singletons. The chain carries TRBV4-1 and TRBJ2-3, with a tentative D call TRBD2 (6 bases). The receptor comes from a human donor with chronic lymphocytic leukemia. The source was PBMCs, collected after 36 months of ibrutinib treatment. For the CDR3, the DNA is TGCGCCAGCCTTCAGGTTGGCGGGATTCGGTATACGCAGTATTTT. It is translated as CASLQVGGIRYTQYF.